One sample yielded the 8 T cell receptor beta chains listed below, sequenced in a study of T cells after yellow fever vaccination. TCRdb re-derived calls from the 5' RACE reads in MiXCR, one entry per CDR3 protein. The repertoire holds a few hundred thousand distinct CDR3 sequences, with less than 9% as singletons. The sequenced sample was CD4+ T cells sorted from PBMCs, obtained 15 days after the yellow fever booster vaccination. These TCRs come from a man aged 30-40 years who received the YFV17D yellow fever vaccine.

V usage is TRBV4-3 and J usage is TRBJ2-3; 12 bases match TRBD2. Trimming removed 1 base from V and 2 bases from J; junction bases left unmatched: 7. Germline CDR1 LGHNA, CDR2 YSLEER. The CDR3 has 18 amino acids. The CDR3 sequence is CASSQGTSGAHPTDTQYF. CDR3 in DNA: TGCGCCAGCAGCCAAGGGACTAGCGGGGCCCATCCCACAGATACGCAGTATTTT.

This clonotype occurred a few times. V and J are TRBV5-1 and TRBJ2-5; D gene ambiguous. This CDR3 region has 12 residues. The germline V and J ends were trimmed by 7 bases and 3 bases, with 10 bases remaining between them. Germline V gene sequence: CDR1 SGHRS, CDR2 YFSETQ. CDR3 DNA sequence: TGCGCCAGCTCAAAGGCCGAAGAGACCCAGTACTTC. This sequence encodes CASSKAEETQYF.

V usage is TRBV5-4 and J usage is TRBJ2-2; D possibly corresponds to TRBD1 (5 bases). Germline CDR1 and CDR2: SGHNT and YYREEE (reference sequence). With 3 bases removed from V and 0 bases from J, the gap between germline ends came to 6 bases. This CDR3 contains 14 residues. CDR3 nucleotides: TGTGCCAGCAGCTCGACAGCGAACACCGGGGAGCTGTTTTTT. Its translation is CASSSTANTGELFF.

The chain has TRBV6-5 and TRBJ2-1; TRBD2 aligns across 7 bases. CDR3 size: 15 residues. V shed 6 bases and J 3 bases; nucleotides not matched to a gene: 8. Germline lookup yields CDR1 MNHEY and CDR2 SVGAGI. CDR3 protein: CASSSGTNYYNEQFF. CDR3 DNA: TGTGCCAGCAGCTCCGGGACTAACTACTACAATGAGCAGTTCTTC.

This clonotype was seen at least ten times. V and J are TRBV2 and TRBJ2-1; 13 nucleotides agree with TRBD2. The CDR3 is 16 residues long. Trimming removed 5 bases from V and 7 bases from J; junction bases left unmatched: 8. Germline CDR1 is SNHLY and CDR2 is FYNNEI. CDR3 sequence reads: CASSIRTSGSWNEQFF. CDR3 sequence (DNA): TGTGCCAGCAGTATTCGGACTAGCGGGAGTTGGAATGAGCAGTTCTTC.

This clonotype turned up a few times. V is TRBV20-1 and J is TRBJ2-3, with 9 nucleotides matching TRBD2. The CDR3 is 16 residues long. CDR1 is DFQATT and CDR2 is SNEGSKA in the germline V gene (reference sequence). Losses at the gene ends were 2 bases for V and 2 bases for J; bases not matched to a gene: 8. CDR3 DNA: TGCAGTGCTAGAAGGCTAGCGGGGACCTACACAGATACGCAGTATTTT. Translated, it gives CSARRLAGTYTDTQYF.

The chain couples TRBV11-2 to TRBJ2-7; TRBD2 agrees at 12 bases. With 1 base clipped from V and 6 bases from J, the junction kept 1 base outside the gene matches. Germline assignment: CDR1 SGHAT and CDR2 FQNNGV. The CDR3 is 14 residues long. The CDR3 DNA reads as TGTGCCAGCAGCTTAGGACTAGCGGGAGTCGAGCAGTACTTC. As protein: CASSLGLAGVEQYF.

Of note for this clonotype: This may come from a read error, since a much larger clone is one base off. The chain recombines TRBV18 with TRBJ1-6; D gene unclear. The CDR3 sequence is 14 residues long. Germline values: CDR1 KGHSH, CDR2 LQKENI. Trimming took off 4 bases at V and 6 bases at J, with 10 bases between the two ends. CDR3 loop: CASSQQRLNSPLHF. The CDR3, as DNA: TGTGCCAGCTCACAACAGAGACTTAATTCACCCCTCCACTTT.